This entry lists 22 T cell receptor beta chains sequenced from one sample in a study of early T cells in non-severe SARS-CoV-2 infection. TCRdb ran MiXCR on the 5' RACE reads and lists one entry per CDR3 protein. This table has 25,000 to 35,000 distinct CDR3 sequences, about 2.7% appearing once. Sequences were obtained from whole blood. These receptors were obtained from an adult who was a healthcare worker with PCR-confirmed SARS-CoV-2 infection or an uninfected control (not recorded which).

This clonotype was counted at least ten times. This chain connects TRBV7-2 to TRBJ2-7, with TRBD1 as a possible D gene (6 bases). The CDR3 extends over 13 amino acids. CDR1 and CDR2 (germline): SGHTA, FQGNSA. The V and J ends lost 2 bases and 6 bases respectively, with 11 bases between them. The CDR3 protein is CASSLTGYREQYV. CDR3 sequence (DNA): TGTGCCAGCAGCTTAACAGGGTACCGCGAGCAGTACGTC.

This clonotype showed up many times. This chain links TRBV28 with TRBJ2-7, with D possibly being TRBD2 (5 bases). The CDR3 totals 15 residues. Germline V CDR1 and CDR2: MDHEN, SYDVKM. Trimming pared 3 bases from V and 2 bases from J, leaving 14 bases between. The CDR3 sequence: CASSFGRAGTYEQYV. The CDR3 DNA sequence: TGTGCCAGCAGTTTCGGAAGGGCGGGTACCTACGAGCAGTACGTC.

The chain is built from TRBV7-9 and TRBJ1-2; possibly TRBD1 for D (6 bases). The CDR3 contains 14 residues. V was shortened by 4 bases and J by 8 bases, with 17 bases between the two germline ends. Germline CDR1 and CDR2: SEHNR and FQNEAQ (reference sequence). The CDR3 DNA sequence: TGTGCCAGCAGCTGGAGTCAGGGGACGAGGGGCTACACCTTC. It translates to CASSWSQGTRGYTF.

The sample holds many counts of this clonotype. The chain carries TRBV11-2 and TRBJ2-4; tentative D call: TRBD1 (7 bases). Germline CDR1 SGHAT, CDR2 FQNNGV. V lost 4 bases to trimming and J lost 0 bases, with 10 bases between them. The CDR3 sequence is 15 residues long. CDR3 bases: TGTGCCAGCAGCTACCAGGGGGGAGCCAAAAACATTCAGTACTTC. As protein: CASSYQGGAKNIQYF.

This clonotype has just a few counts. The genes are TRBV5-1 and TRBJ2-7; 8 bases align to TRBD1. V gave up 0 bases and J gave up 0 bases; unmatched junction bases: 8. Germline-derived CDR1 and CDR2 are SGHRS and YFSETQ. CDR3 size: 17 residues. CDR3 residues: CASSLVEGDRTSYEQYV. The CDR3, as DNA: TGCGCCAGCAGCTTGGTAGAGGGGGACAGGACCTCCTACGAGCAGTACGTC.

This clonotype was found many times. This CDR3 reads CASSQDRVDTDTQYF. CDR3 in DNA: TGTGCCAGCAGCCAAGATCGGGTGGACACAGATACGCAGTATTTT. V gene TRBV4-2 combines with J gene TRBJ2-3, with D hard to call. Germline V gene lookup returns CDR1 LGHNA and CDR2 YNFKEQ. The CDR3 totals 15 residues. V was clipped by 0 bases and J by 2 bases, with 9 bases between them.

This clonotype was detected many times. The chain is built from TRBV14 and TRBJ2-7; D not certain. Germline CDR1 reads SGHDN; CDR2 reads FVKESK. CDR3 length: 13 amino acids. Trimming removed 3 bases at V and 6 bases at J, with 12 bases between. The CDR3 DNA reads as TGTGCCAGCAGCCAGGGTCTTAGGAGCGAGCAGTACGTC. Protein: CASSQGLRSEQYV.

This clonotype was observed many times. The chain joins TRBV12-3 or TRBV12-4 to TRBJ2-5; D might be TRBD1 or TRBD2, each matching 6 bases. CDR3 size: 14 residues. Trimming removed 6 bases at V and 5 bases at J, with 16 bases between. The DNA of the CDR3 is TGTGCCAGCAGCATAGGGGGGAGAGAGGAGACCCAGTACTTC. It specifies CASSIGGREETQYF.

The chain has TRBV11-2 and TRBJ2-5; TRBD2 matches 11 bases. V was clipped by 4 bases and J by 3 bases; unmatched bases: 4. From germline, CDR1 is SGHAT and CDR2 FQNNGV. The CDR3 sequence is 15 residues long. The CDR3 coding sequence is TGTGCCAGCAGCTCCCTGGGACTAGCGGAAGAGACCCAGTACTTC. The encoded protein is CASSSLGLAEETQYF.

This clonotype was counted at least ten times. This chain links TRBV7-2 with TRBJ2-1, with 11 bases fitting TRBD2. Germline CDR1 is SGHTA and CDR2 is FQGNSA. The J segment lost 12 bases and the V segment lost 2 bases, leaving 6 bases of the junction unmatched. The CDR3 has 14 amino acids. The CDR3 protein is CASSLPASGGLQFF. DNA of the CDR3: TGTGCCAGCAGCTTACCGGCTAGCGGGGGGCTGCAGTTCTTC.

Ten or more counts support this clonotype. J is TRBJ2-5 and V is TRBV19; D is uncertain. V was shortened by 3 bases and J by 4 bases, with 12 bases between the two germline ends. Germline CDR1 and CDR2: LNHDA and SQIVND (reference sequence). CDR3 length: 14 residues. CDR3 protein: CASSIAGTIETQYF. In DNA form, the CDR3 reads TGTGCCAGTAGTATTGCTGGAACGATAGAGACCCAGTACTTC. Full variable domain (missing parts from reference TRBV19 and TRBJ2-5): DGGITQSPKYLFRKEGQNVTLSCEQNLNHDAMYWYRQDPGQGLRLIYYSQIVNDFQKGDIAEGYSVSREKKESFPLTVTSAQKNPTAFYLCASSIAGTIETQYFGPGTRLLVL.

In this sample, this clonotype turned up many times. This CDR3 is CASSKGTASNEKLFF. CDR3 DNA: TGTGCCAGCAGTAAAGGGACAGCGTCTAATGAAAAACTGTTTTTT. This rearrangement joins TRBV6-1 to TRBJ1-4; 7 bases map to TRBD1. Germline-derived CDR1 and CDR2 are MNHNS and SASEGT. Trimming cost V 5 bases and J 3 bases; bases outside gene matches: 6. The CDR3 covers 15 residues.

This clonotype has a count of ten or more. The chain couples TRBV4-2 to TRBJ1-6, with no clear D. The CDR3 is 17 residues long. The V gene's germline CDR1 is LGHNA and CDR2 YNFKEQ. The V end was cut by 1 base, the J end by 0 bases, with 10 bases between. The CDR3, as DNA: TGTGCCAGCAGCCAAGTTGACCAGAGCTCCTATAATTCACCCCTCCACTTT. Its translation is CASSQVDQSSYNSPLHF.

This clonotype was counted many times. The chain uses TRBV10-3 and TRBJ2-7; perhaps TRBD2 as D (6 bases). This CDR3 comprises 13 residues. Trimming pared 2 bases from V and 2 bases from J, leaving 7 bases between. Germline lookup yields CDR1 ENHRY and CDR2 SYGVKD. CDR3 protein: CAISEGGTYEQYV. The CDR3 nucleotides read TGTGCCATCAGTGAGGGGGGGACCTACGAGCAGTACGTC.

This clonotype was counted many times. This chain uses TRBV29-1 with TRBJ2-3, with 9 bases fitting TRBD2. This CDR3 has 15 amino acids. Germline V CDR1 and CDR2: SQVTM, ANQGSEA. With 0 bases clipped from V and 4 bases from J, the junction kept 5 bases outside the gene matches. CDR3 amino acids: CSVEDRRTSADTQYF. The CDR3 DNA sequence: TGCAGCGTTGAAGATCGGCGGACTAGCGCAGATACGCAGTATTTT.

The sample holds a few counts of this clonotype. This chain uses TRBV29-1 with TRBJ2-2; no clear D. Germline V gene sequence: CDR1 SQVTM, CDR2 ANQGSEA. The CDR3 runs to 17 residues. With 1 base removed from V and 1 base from J, the gap between germline ends came to 16 bases. DNA for the CDR3: TGCAGCGTTGAAGTGTTTTTCGACCGTGGGAACACCGGGGAGCTGTTTTTT. It codes for CSVEVFFDRGNTGELFF.

This clonotype was counted many times. The V call is TRBV5-1, the J call TRBJ1-1; 7 bases map to TRBD1. Unmatched junction bases numbered 1, after V lost 1 base and J lost 1 base. Germline V CDR1 and CDR2: SGHRS, YFSETQ. This CDR3 has 14 residues. Here the CDR3 reads CASSLRQGNTEAFF. The CDR3 DNA is TGCGCCAGCAGCTTGCGACAGGGGAACACTGAAGCTTTCTTT.

In its sample, this clonotype was seen many times. The chain links TRBV10-1 to TRBJ2-3; TRBD1 aligns across 9 bases. V shed 8 bases, J shed 5 bases, and the junction held 5 bases outside the gene matches. Germline CDR1 WNHNN, CDR2 SYGVQD (reference sequence). CDR3 size: 13 residues. The CDR3 here is CASGTGKGDTQYF. The CDR3 DNA reads as TGCGCCAGCGGGACAGGGAAAGGAGATACGCAGTATTTT.

This clonotype was detected only a few times. V is TRBV7-2 and J is TRBJ1-1; TRBD1 is a possible D gene (5 bases). Germline V gives CDR1 SGHTA, CDR2 FQGNSA. The CDR3 loop spans 16 amino acids. V was trimmed by 1 base and J by 0 bases, leaving 12 bases between them. As DNA, the CDR3 is TGTGCCAGCAGCTTAGGGGACGGCCTTTTGAACACTGAAGCTTTCTTT. This translates into CASSLGDGLLNTEAFF.

The sample holds many counts of this clonotype. The chain couples TRBV20-1 to TRBJ2-7, with 11 bases fitting TRBD2. Germline V gives CDR1 DFQATT, CDR2 SNEGSKA (reference sequence). CDR3 length: 13 amino acids. V lost 5 bases and J lost 5; bases outside the gene matches: 5. The CDR3 reads CSASGTSGDEQYV. Here the CDR3 DNA reads TGCAGTGCTTCCGGGACTAGCGGTGACGAGCAGTACGTC.

There are a few counts of this clonotype. CDR3 in amino acids: CASSQRFGSDEQFF. CDR3 bases: TGTGCCAGCAGCCAACGGTTTGGCAGCGATGAGCAGTTCTTC. V usage is TRBV3-1 and J usage is TRBJ2-1, with unresolved D. The V gene lost 2 bases and the J gene lost 8 bases, with 13 bases spanning the gap. In germline, CDR1 is LGHDT, CDR2 YNNKEL (reference sequence). The CDR3 spans 14 residues.

Many counts were recorded for this clonotype. This chain links TRBV28 with TRBJ2-1; D remains unclear. Germline CDR1 MDHEN, CDR2 SYDVKM. This CDR3 comprises 15 residues. Trimming cost V 2 bases and J 10 bases, with 18 bases left between them. DNA of the CDR3: TGTGCCAGCAGTTTACCGCAGCAATTACAATGGGAGCAGTTCTTC. The encoded protein is CASSLPQQLQWEQFF.